This TCR beta chain was identified in a study of shared clonotypes between healthy human individuals (TCRdb year 2020). As for the study more broadly: Two women and three men aged 18 to 49 years were included in the cohort. Between about 0.85 and 8.9 billion PBMCs per donor were obtained by leukapheresis. To increase sequencing depth and limit assay-specific biases, TCR repertoire library preparation and sequencing were carried out by different laboratories using diverse techniques. The study deeply sequenced blood TCR repertoires of about 5 healthy adults to estimate repertoire size and the extent of clonotype sharing between individuals. For each donor, CD4 naive and CD4 memory were each run on three plates, CD8 naive on two plates, and CD8 memory on one plate. Summary of the overall study and its limitations: Pairwise subsampling led to the expectation that sequencing depth would affect the degree of clonotype sharing among donors. The small number of donors limited the genetic and exposure-history diversity represented. Across four donors, around 5.4% of naive CD4, 3.5% of naive CD8, 2.3% of memory CD4, and 0.4% to 0.45% of memory CD8 clonotypes were shared. Naive subsets generally had larger estimated clonotype richness than memory subsets. Sampling was restricted to blood, and TCR repertoires in tissue are likely to differ from TCR repertoires in blood. Compared with non-shared clonotypes, clonotypes shared by all four sorted-subset donors had higher generation probabilities. Incomplete sequencing was indicated by rarefaction of sorted-subset datasets, despite the large sequencing depth.

The CDR3 measures 16 amino acids from cysteine to phenylalanine. The read is trimmed to its CDR3 DNA, 48 bases read in frame from base 1. V is pruned by 4 bases and J by 4 bases, leaving 9 bases of the junction without a gene match. The germline V gene supplies CDR1 SGDLS and CDR2 YYNGEE. Healthy HIV-negative adults with no recently reported acute infections or vaccinations were included as donors. All donors were Caucasian adults living in Nashville, Tennessee, USA. CD4+ T cells were enriched through magnetic negative selection, after which naive cells were positively selected on CD45RA and the remaining negative fraction served as the memory subset. Blood was obtained by leukapheresis, after which PBMCs were separated by Ficoll-Histopaque density gradient centrifugation and cryopreserved in liquid nitrogen vapor phase. Purity and quantity of every magnetically sorted T cell population were checked by analytical flow cytometry. Genomic DNA was isolated from each sorted fraction and quantified by UV absorbance on a Nanodrop 2000c.

A note on this clone: Its antigen is currently not known. One base away there is no much larger clone; base qualities are not given.

Using the deep immunoSEQ assay, TCR CDR3 regions were amplified from genomic DNA by multiplex PCR. Extracted genomic DNA from each cell subset was distributed evenly across all wells of several immunoSEQ 96-well plates, and each plate was treated as a replicate. For sorted subsets, 200 to 250 ng of genomic DNA, equivalent to 25,000 to 35,000 T cell genomes, went into each replicate PCR. Purified libraries were quantified with a Qubit 3.0 fluorometer, sized on a Bioanalyzer 2100, and re-quantified with the KAPA Library Quantification kit. Every immunoSEQ 96-well plate was sequenced on a dedicated single-read 150-cycle Illumina NextSeq 550 flow cell. Under the source paper's analysis protocol: Because the immunoSEQ output held only junctional sequences and lacked quality scores, the filtering could not match the filtering applied to full-length reads. Sequences were annotated with PyIR, a Python wrapper for IgBLAST v1.9, using IMGT germline references to assign V/J genes and CDR3. Reads with weak V/J assignments (E-value above 1e-6), missing CDR3, stop codons, out-of-frame junctions, or ambiguous translated residues were removed. V3J clonotypes were defined by identical inferred V gene, J gene, and CDR3 amino acid sequence. Percentage overlap between repertoires was computed as shared unique clonotypes divided by the size of the smaller repertoire. Richness of each repertoire was evaluated using RTK rarefaction, the Chao1 estimator, and Recon v2.1 estimates of unobserved clonotypes. For all TCRbeta clonotypes obtained by the gDNA method from a few donors, generation probabilities were computed with OLGA. TCRdb holds this immuneACCESS table with in-frame rearrangements only. Some clones are missing; in checked studies, unresolved V genes explain under half, and the rest has no known cause. V and J calls and clone size follow that table, whereas D and trimming were derived from the DNA. Across this sample there are just under 350,000 clones, with less than 85% seen only once. The ten largest clones capture 10% of the sample.

Source material: memory CD4+ T cells sorted from blood. The cell subset or site label corresponds to: CD45RA-negative fraction. This sequence originates from a young man in good health. The sequence links TRBV9 to TRBJ2-7, with TRBD2 identical over 12 junction bases. The CDR3 reads CASSPTSGSLVYEQYF. The nucleotide sequence reads TGTGCCAGCAGCCCGACTAGCGGGAGCTTAGTATACGAGCAGTACTTC. Reference TRBV9 and TRBJ2-7 proteins supply the regions before and after the CDR3; the full variable domain is: DSGVTQTPKHLITATGQRVTLRCSPRSGDLSVYWYQQSLDQGLQFLIQYYNGEERAKGNILERFSAQQFPDLHSELNLSSLELGDSALYFCASSPTSGSLVYEQYFGPGTRLTVT.